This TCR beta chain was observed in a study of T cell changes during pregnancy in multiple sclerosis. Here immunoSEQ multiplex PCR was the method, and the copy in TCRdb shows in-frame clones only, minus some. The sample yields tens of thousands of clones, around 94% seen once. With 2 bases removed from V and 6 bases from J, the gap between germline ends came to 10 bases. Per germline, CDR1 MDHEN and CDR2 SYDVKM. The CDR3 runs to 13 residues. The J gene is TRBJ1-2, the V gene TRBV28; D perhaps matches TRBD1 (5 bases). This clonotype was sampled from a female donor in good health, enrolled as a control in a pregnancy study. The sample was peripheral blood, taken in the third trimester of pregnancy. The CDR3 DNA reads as TGTGCCAGCAGTTTACAAGGGGCTGATGGCTACACCTTC. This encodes CASSLQGADGYTF.